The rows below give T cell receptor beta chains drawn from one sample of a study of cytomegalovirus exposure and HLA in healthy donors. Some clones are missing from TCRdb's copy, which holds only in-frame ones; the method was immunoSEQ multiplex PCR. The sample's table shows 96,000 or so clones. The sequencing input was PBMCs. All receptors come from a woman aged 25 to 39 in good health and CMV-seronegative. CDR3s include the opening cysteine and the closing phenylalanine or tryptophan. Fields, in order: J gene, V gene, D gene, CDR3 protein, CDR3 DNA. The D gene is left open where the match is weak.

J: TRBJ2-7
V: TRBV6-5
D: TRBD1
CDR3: CASSPDRGTYEQYF
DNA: TGTGCCAGCAGTCCGGACAGGGGGACCTACGAGCAGTACTTC

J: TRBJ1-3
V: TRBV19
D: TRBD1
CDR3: CASSSRTGYGNTIYF
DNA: TGTGCCAGTAGTTCCCGGACAGGGTACGGAAACACCATATATTTT

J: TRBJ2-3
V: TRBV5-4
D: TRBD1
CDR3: CASSRYQGEDTQYF
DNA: TGTGCCAGCAGCCGGTACCAGGGGGAGGATACGCAGTATTTT

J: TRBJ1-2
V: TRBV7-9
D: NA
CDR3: CASSGGLTDYTF
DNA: TGTGCCAGCAGCGGGGGCCTAACCGACTACACCTTC

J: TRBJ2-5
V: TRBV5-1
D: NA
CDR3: CASSLAAGREYGETQYF
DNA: TGCGCCAGCAGCTTGGCAGCAGGCAGGGAATACGGAGAGACCCAGTACTTC

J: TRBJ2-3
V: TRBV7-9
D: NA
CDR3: CASSFGGEDTQYF
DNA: TGTGCCAGCAGCTTCGGGGGTGAAGATACGCAGTATTTT

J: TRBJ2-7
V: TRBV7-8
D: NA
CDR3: CASSPLFGQITYEQYF
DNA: TGTGCCAGCAGCCCGCTATTTGGGCAAATTACCTACGAGCAGTACTTC

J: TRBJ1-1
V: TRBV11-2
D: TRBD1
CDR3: CASSFILVGGDEAFF
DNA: TGTGCCAGCAGCTTTATATTAGTAGGGGGCGATGAAGCTTTCTTT

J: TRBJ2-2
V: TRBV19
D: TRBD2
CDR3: CASRGLADTGELFF
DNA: TGTGCCAGTAGGGGACTAGCGGACACCGGGGAGCTGTTTTTT

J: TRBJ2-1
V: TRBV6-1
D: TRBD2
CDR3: CASNRGEISYNEQFF
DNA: TGTGCCAGCAACCGGGGGGAGATCTCCTACAATGAGCAGTTCTTC

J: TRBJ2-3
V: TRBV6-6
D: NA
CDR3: CASSYSTRGDTQYF
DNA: TGTGCCAGCAGTTACTCGACGCGAGGAGATACGCAGTATTTT

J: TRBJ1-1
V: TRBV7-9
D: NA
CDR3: CASSLQGGLAFF
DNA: TGTGCCAGCAGTCTACAAGGAGGGTTGGCTTTCTTT

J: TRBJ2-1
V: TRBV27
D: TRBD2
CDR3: CASSFALAGLYNEQFF
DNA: TGTGCCAGCAGTTTCGCACTAGCGGGGTTGTACAATGAGCAGTTCTTC

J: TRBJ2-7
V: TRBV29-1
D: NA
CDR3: CSVEDQSGTTYEQYF
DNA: TGCAGCGTTGAAGATCAAAGTGGGACAACATACGAGCAGTACTTC

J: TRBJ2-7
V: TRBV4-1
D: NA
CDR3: CASSQGQGFFGEQYF
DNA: TGCGCCAGCAGCCAAGGGCAGGGGTTTTTCGGCGAGCAGTACTTC

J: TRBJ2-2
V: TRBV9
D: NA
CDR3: CASSTPRAGTNTGELFF
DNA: TGTGCCAGCAGCACGCCCCGGGCGGGGACGAACACCGGGGAGCTGTTTTTT

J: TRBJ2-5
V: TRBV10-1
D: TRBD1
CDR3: CASSEMTGGETQYF
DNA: TGCGCCAGCAGTGAGATGACAGGGGGGGAGACCCAGTACTTC

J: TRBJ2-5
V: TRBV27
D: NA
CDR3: CASSYNRETQYF
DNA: TGTGCCAGCAGCTACAACAGGGAGACCCAGTACTTC

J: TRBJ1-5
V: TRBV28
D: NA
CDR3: CASTRGGRHQPQHF
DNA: TGTGCCAGCACCCGGGGGGGAAGACACCAGCCCCAGCATTTT

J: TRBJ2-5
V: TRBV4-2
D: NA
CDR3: CASSQDVDGQETQYF
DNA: TGTGCCAGCAGCCAAGATGTTGATGGGCAGGAGACCCAGTACTTC

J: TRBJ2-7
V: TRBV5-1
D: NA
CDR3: CASSPTREPYEQYF
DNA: TGCGCCAGCAGCCCGACCCGGGAGCCCTACGAGCAGTACTTC

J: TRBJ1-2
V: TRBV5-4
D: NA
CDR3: CASSPAEAAIYGYTF
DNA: TGTGCCAGCAGCCCGGCGGAAGCCGCCATCTATGGCTACACCTTC

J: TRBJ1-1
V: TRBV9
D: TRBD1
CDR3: CASSEIDRGRFQAFF
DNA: TGTGCCAGCAGCGAGATAGACAGGGGGCGCTTTCAAGCTTTCTTT

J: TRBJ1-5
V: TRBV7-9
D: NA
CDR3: CASSFGGLQPQHF
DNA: TGTGCCAGCAGCTTCGGGGGTCTTCAGCCCCAGCATTTT

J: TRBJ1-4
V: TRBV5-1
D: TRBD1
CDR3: CASSLDREGEKLFF
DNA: TGCGCCAGCAGCCTGGACAGGGAAGGTGAAAAACTGTTTTTT

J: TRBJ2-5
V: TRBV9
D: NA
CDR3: CASSVQSGGETQYF
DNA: TGTGCCAGCAGCGTGCAGTCAGGTGGGGAGACCCAGTACTTC

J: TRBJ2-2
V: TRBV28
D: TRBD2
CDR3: CASSRLAGLANTGELFF
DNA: TGTGCCAGCAGTCGTCTAGCGGGACTCGCGAACACCGGGGAGCTGTTTTTT